This T cell receptor beta chain was sequenced for a study of response to subunit inactivated influenza vaccine. TCRdb itself ran the RT-PCR reads through MiXCR, one entry per CDR3 protein. The data show hundreds of thousands of distinct CDR3 sequences, about 15% seen once. This clonotype was seen more than once but under ten times. With 3 bases clipped from V and 5 bases from J, the junction kept 1 base outside the gene matches. The CDR3 loop spans 13 amino acids. Germline lookup yields CDR1 GTSNPN and CDR2 SVGIG (reference sequence). This clonotype was obtained from a man aged 50 or older who received an inactivated influenza vaccine. The chain recombines TRBV30 with TRBJ1-2, with 12 bases aligning to TRBD1. Sequenced here: PBMCs from blood, sampled approximately 15 days before vaccination. The CDR3 reads CAWRGQGAYGYTF. The CDR3 DNA is TGTGCCTGGAGGGGACAGGGGGCATATGGCTACACCTTC.